The rows below give T cell receptor beta chains drawn from one sample of a study of neoadjuvant anti-PD-1 for oral cavity cancer. Assay used: immunoSEQ multiplex PCR; TCRdb lists only in-frame clones, some missing. The sample lists under 8,500 clones; more than 40% were seen once. Sequenced material: tumor tissue, taken before nivolumab (anti-PD-1) treatment. Receptors originate from a person between 40 and 80 years old with oral cavity squamous cell carcinoma. CDR3s include the opening cysteine and the closing phenylalanine or tryptophan. A D gene is named only where the DNA matches it firmly. Clone size is shown for a subset of rows, as once, few, many or a class of expanded clone.

>TRBV27|TRBJ2-5|few|-
TGTGCCAGCAGTTTTTCGGGGGAAGAGACCCAGTACTTC
CASSFSGEETQYF
>TRBV2|TRBJ2-5|few|-
TGTGCCAGCAGTGGGTTCCGGCGGGAGACCCAGTACTTC
CASSGFRRETQYF
>TRBV19|TRBJ2-5|-|-
TGTGCCAGTAGTAGAGGGGCGGGAAACCAAGAGACCCAGTACTTC
CASSRGAGNQETQYF
>TRBV19|TRBJ1-4|once|-
TGTGCCAGTAGTAGCCCCAGGAGCGCAACTAATGAAAAACTGTTTTTT
CASSSPRSATNEKLFF
>TRBV28|TRBJ2-7|once|TRBD2
TGTGCCAGCAGTCCCGGGACTAGCGGATCCTACGAGCAGTACTTC
CASSPGTSGSYEQYF
>TRBV30|TRBJ1-4|-|TRBD1
TGTGCCTGCCCTAGGACAGGGAGGGATGAAAAACTGTTTTTT
CACPRTGRDEKLFF
>TRBV6-6|TRBJ2-7|-|-
TGTGCCAGCAGTCTACAGGGTGGGGAGCAGTACTTC
CASSLQGGEQYF
>TRBV29-1|TRBJ2-2|few|-
TGCAGCGTTGGACTATTCACCGGGGAGCTGTTTTTT
CSVGLFTGELFF
>TRBV27|TRBJ2-1|-|-
TGTGCCAGCAGTTCCACTAGTCTCTATGAGCAGTTCTTC
CASSSTSLYEQFF
>TRBV4-2|TRBJ1-4|medium-sized|-
TGTGCCAGCAGCCAAGAATTGGGTGAAAAACTGTTTTTT
CASSQELGEKLFF
>TRBV5-1|TRBJ2-7|few|-
TGCGCCAGCAGCTTAGACAGGTTAGCCTACGAGCAGTACTTC
CASSLDRLAYEQYF
>TRBV10-3|TRBJ1-4|few|TRBD1
TGTGCCATCGGGACAGGGGTGGCGACTAATGAAAAACTGTTTTTT
CAIGTGVATNEKLFF
>TRBV28|TRBJ2-7|-|TRBD2
TGTGCCAGCAAGCGCGGGAGCAGCTCCTACGAGCAGTACTTC
CASKRGSSSYEQYF
>TRBV7-3|TRBJ1-1|once|-
TGTGCCAGCAGCTTACAGCCGACCTTAGTAAACACTGAAGCTTTCTTT
CASSLQPTLVNTEAFF
>TRBV7-3|TRBJ2-2|few|TRBD2
TGTGCCAGCAGCCCTGGGAGCGGGGGGAACACCGGGGAGCTGTTTTTT
CASSPGSGGNTGELFF
>TRBV11-1|TRBJ2-7|-|-
TGTGCCAGCAGCTTCGGGACATGGGGGACCTACGAGCAGTACTTC
CASSFGTWGTYEQYF
>TRBV7-9|TRBJ1-4|-|-
TGTGCCAGCAGCGGACAGCTAAATGAAAAACTGTTTTTT
CASSGQLNEKLFF
>TRBV28|TRBJ2-1|few|TRBD2
TGTGCCAGCAGTCTAAACCCGGGACTAGTTCTCGGTGAGCAGTTCTTC
CASSLNPGLVLGEQFF
>TRBV29-1|TRBJ2-5|few|TRBD2
TGCAGCGTTTTAGCGGGAGCATACCAAGAGACCCAGTACTTC
CSVLAGAYQETQYF
>TRBV2|TRBJ2-1|large|-
TGTGCCAGCAGTGAAGCTAAGGGGGAGGGCCGGAATGAGCAGTTCTTC
CASSEAKGEGRNEQFF
>TRBV11-3|TRBJ2-1|-|-
TGTGCCAGCAGCTTAGGCGGTAGCTCCTACAATGAGCAGTTCTTC
CASSLGGSSYNEQFF
>TRBV15|TRBJ1-5|-|-
TGTGCCACCAGCAGAGATAAGGGACTTGTGCATTTT
CATSRDKGLVHF
>TRBV13|TRBJ2-1|few|-
TGTGCCAGCAGCTTCGAGGGGCTACAGTTCTTC
CASSFEGLQFF
>TRBV19|TRBJ1-5|few|-
TGTGCCAGTAGTCCCGGTAGCCTCATTCAGCCCCAGCATTTT
CASSPGSLIQPQHF
>TRBV6-1|TRBJ2-3|-|-
TGTGCCAGCAGTGAGGGGTCAGGAGATACGCAGTATTTT
CASSEGSGDTQYF
>TRBV5-1|TRBJ2-1|-|TRBD1
TGCGCCAGCAGCTTGGCAGGGGGTTTATCCTACAATGAGCAGTTCTTC
CASSLAGGLSYNEQFF
>TRBV28|TRBJ1-1|-|TRBD1
TGTGCCAGCAGTTTTGGCAGGGGGCACCTTGAAGCTTTCTTT
CASSFGRGHLEAFF
>TRBV5-4|TRBJ2-5|-|-
TGTGCCAGCAGCCTTGTGGCTATATCGGGGGAAGAGACCCAGTACTTC
CASSLVAISGEETQYF
>TRBV15|TRBJ2-1|few|TRBD2
TGTGCCACCAGCCCTCACGAGTGGGAGGGCATTAACAATGAGCAGTTCTTC
CATSPHEWEGINNEQFF
>TRBV10-3|TRBJ2-1|-|-
TGTGCCATCAGTGAGGAGAACAAGAGCTCCTACAATGAGCAGTTCTTC
CAISEENKSSYNEQFF
>TRBV6-1|TRBJ1-5|medium-sized|-
TGTGCCAGCAGTGAAGCACCATCGAGCCATCAGCCCCAGCATTTT
CASSEAPSSHQPQHF
>TRBV14|TRBJ2-3|-|-
TGTGCCAGCAGCCAAACGACTCCTCGCACAGATACGCAGTATTTT
CASSQTTPRTDTQYF
>TRBV2|TRBJ1-1|-|-
TGTGCCAGCAGGTTCGGTCCGGCCACTGAAGCTTTCTTT
CASRFGPATEAFF
>TRBV7-6|TRBJ2-1|once|TRBD2
TGTGCCAGCACCTCCGGGGGGGCTGAGCAGTTCTTC
CASTSGGAEQFF
>TRBV19|TRBJ2-3|few|-
TGTGCCAGTAAGGTTGGGAGCACAGATACGCAGTATTTT
CASKVGSTDTQYF
>TRBV27|TRBJ2-2|few|-
TGTGCCAGCAGTGCGGTTCTAACCGGGGAGCTGTTTTTT
CASSAVLTGELFF
>TRBV6-1|TRBJ2-5|-|-
TGTGCCAGCAGTGAACAAGGGGGCGGGAGAGGAGAGACCCAGTACTTC
CASSEQGGGRGETQYF
>TRBV4-2|TRBJ2-3|few|TRBD1
TGTGCCAGCAGCCCCCAGGGGGCTAGCGGCACAGATACGCAGTATTTT
CASSPQGASGTDTQYF
>TRBV5-5|TRBJ2-5|-|-
TGTGCCAGCAGCTTGAGTCCCATCTCCCAACAAGAGACCCAGTACTTC
CASSLSPISQQETQYF
>TRBV27|TRBJ2-5|few|-
TGTGCCAGCAGTGACAGGTTTGAGGAGACCCAGTACTTC
CASSDRFEETQYF
>TRBV28|TRBJ2-1|-|-
TGTGCCAGCAGCTCCAACAGGGCTAACTCCTACAATGAGCAGTTCTTC
CASSSNRANSYNEQFF
>TRBV2|TRBJ1-4|-|TRBD1
TGTGCCAGCGCAGGACAGGGGGTAATCGGCGGTGAAAAACTGTTTTTT
CASAGQGVIGGEKLFF
>TRBV4-1|TRBJ2-3|few|TRBD1
TGCGCCAGCAGCCTTCTATGGACAGGGACTCCAGATACGCAGTATTTT
CASSLLWTGTPDTQYF
>TRBV9|TRBJ2-2|-|-
TGTGCCAGCAGCGCGAGAGGGAACACCGGGGAGCTGTTTTTT
CASSARGNTGELFF
>TRBV9|TRBJ2-7|once|-
TGTGCCAGCAGCCCAAGTTTGGGCGGTTCCTACGAGCAGTACTTC
CASSPSLGGSYEQYF
>TRBV29-1|TRBJ2-7|-|TRBD2
TGCAGCGCCTCGCCGGGACTACCCTATCACGAGCAGTACTTC
CSASPGLPYHEQYF
>TRBV13|TRBJ2-3|-|-
TGTGCCAGCAGCTTTCCGGGAAGGACAGATACGCAGTATTTT
CASSFPGRTDTQYF
>TRBV30|TRBJ1-1|few|-
TGTGCCTGGAGTGTTGGTCGGGCAGGGTTCACTGAAGCTTTCTTT
CAWSVGRAGFTEAFF
>TRBV5-1|TRBJ2-1|few|TRBD2
TGCGCCAGCTTTGGACTAGCGGGAGCTGGGTACAATGAGCAGTTCTTC
CASFGLAGAGYNEQFF
>TRBV4-1|TRBJ2-2|-|TRBD2
TGCGCCAGCAGCCAACCCCCTGGAAGCGGGAGATGGGGGGAGCTGTTTTTT
CASSQPPGSGRWGELFF
>TRBV2|TRBJ2-1|-|TRBD2
TGTGCCAGCAGTGAACCAGGACTAGCGGGAGGCAATTACAATGAGCAGTTCTTC
CASSEPGLAGGNYNEQFF
>TRBV6-1|TRBJ1-2|-|TRBD1
TGTGCCAGCAGTCGGGACAGGGAAGGCGGCTACACCTTC
CASSRDREGGYTF